This TCR beta chain was obtained from a study of post-analysis software for immune sequencing data. Overall study findings and caveats: Pronounced co-clustering by F measure was evident among identically batched samples. Among multiple sclerosis patients, normalized Chao1 diversity was significantly below that of controls. When patients were compared with controls, a handful of TRBV segments were more frequent, TRBV5-6, TRBV5-1 and TRBV20-1 among them.

In this sample, this clonotype turned up a few times. Antigen specificity is unknown. Sequencing libraries made from TCR beta cDNA carried unique molecular identifiers. When about 0.95 to 10 million T cells were used, they gave roughly 490,000 cDNA molecules. TCRdb reprocessed the PCR reads with MiXCR, giving one entry per CDR3 protein. The sample lists 380,000 or so distinct CDR3 sequences; around 33% were seen once. V was clipped by 0 bases and J by 5 bases; unmatched bases: 6. This CDR3 spans 17 amino acids. CDR1 MGHRA and CDR2 YSYEKL come from the germline V gene. Sequences were obtained from blood. The genes are TRBV4-1 and TRBJ2-5; 13 bases match TRBD2. The source of this sequence is a girl under 18 with multiple sclerosis. DNA of the CDR3: TGCGCCAGCAGCCAAGACAAGGGACTAGCGGGGATTGAGACCCAGTACTTC. Protein sequence: CASSQDKGLAGIETQYF.